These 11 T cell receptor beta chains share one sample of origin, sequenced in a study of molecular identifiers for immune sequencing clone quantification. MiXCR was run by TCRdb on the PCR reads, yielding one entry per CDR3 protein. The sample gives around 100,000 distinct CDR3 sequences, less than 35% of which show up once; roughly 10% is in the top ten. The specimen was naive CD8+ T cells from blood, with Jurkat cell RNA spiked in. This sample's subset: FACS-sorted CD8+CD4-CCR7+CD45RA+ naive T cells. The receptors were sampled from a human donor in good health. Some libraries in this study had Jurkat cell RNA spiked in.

CDR3 sequence: CASSVEMFSGANVLTF. CDR3 nucleotide sequence: TGTGCCAGCAGCGTAGAGATGTTCTCTGGGGCCAACGTCCTGACTTTC. The chain is built from TRBV9 and TRBJ2-6, with D hard to call. Per the germline V gene, CDR1 is SGDLS and CDR2 is YYNGEE. The CDR3 sequence is 16 residues long. V was trimmed by 0 bases and J by 0 bases, leaving 7 bases between them.

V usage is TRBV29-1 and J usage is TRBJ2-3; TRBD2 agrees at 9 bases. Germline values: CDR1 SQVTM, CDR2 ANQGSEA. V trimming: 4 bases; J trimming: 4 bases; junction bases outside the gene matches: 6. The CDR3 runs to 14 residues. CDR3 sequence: CSVALAGYSDTQYF. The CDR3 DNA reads TGCAGCGTTGCCCTAGCGGGGTACTCAGATACGCAGTATTTT.

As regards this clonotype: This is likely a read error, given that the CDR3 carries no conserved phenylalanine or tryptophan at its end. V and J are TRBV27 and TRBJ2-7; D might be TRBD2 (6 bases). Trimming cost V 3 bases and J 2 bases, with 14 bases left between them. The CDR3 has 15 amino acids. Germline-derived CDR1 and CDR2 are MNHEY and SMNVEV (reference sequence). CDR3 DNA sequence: TGTGCCAGCAGTTTTCTCACCGGGGAGGCCTACGAGCAGTACTAC. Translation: CASSFLTGEAYEQYY.

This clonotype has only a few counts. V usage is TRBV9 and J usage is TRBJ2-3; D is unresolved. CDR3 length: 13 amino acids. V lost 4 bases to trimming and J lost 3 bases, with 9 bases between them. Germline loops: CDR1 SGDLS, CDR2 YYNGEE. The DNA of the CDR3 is TGTGCCAGCAGCCGGAGTGGGACAGATACGCAGTATTTT. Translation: CASSRSGTDTQYF.

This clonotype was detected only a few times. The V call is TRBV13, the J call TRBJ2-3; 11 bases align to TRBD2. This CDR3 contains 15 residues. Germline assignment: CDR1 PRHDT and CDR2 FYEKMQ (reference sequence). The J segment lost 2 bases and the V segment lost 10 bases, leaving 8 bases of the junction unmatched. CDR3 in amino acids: CATETSGTSTDTQYF. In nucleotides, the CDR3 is TGTGCCACTGAGACTAGCGGGACCTCCACAGATACGCAGTATTTT.

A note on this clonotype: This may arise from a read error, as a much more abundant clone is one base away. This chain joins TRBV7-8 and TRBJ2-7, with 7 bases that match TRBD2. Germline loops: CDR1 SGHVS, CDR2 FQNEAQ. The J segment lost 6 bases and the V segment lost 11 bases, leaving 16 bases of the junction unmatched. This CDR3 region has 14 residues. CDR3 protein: CACSRGGTPFEQYF. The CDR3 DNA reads TGTGCCTGCTCGCGGGGAGGGACTCCCTTCGAGCAGTACTTC.

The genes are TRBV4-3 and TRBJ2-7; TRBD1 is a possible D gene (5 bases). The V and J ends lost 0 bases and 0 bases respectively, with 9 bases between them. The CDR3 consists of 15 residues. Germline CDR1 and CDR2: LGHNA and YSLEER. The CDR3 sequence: CASSQDSRASYEQYF. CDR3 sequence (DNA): TGCGCCAGCAGCCAAGATAGCAGGGCCTCCTACGAGCAGTACTTC.

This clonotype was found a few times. The CDR3 bases are TGTGCCAGCAGTTTAGGCAGGGGGCTTACAGATACGCAGTATTTT. Its translation is CASSLGRGLTDTQYF. The chain joins TRBV27 to TRBJ2-3, with 8 bases identical to TRBD1. Per the germline V gene, CDR1 is MNHEY and CDR2 is SMNVEV (reference sequence). This CDR3 comprises 15 residues. V trimming: 2 bases; J trimming: 3 bases; junction bases outside the gene matches: 4.

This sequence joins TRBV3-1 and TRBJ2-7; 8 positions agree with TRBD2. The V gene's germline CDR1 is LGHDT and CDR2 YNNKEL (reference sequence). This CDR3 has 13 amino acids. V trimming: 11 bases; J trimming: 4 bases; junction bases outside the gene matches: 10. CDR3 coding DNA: TGTGCCTGCGCCGGGACTAGACCTTACGAGCAGTACTTC. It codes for CACAGTRPYEQYF.

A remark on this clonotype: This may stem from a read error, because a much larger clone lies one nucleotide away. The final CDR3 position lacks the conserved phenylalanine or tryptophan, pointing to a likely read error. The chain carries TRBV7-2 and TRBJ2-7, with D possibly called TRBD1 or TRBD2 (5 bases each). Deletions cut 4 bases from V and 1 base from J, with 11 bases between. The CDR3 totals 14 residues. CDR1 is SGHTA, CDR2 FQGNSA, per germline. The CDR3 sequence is CASSSGTGSYEQYL. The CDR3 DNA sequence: TGTGCCAGCAGCTCCGGGACGGGTTCCTACGAGCAGTACCTC.

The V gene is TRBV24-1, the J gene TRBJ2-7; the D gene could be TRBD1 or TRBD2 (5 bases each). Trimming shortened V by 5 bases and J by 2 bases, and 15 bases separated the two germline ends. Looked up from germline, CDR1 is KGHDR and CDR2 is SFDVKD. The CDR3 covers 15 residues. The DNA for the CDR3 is TGTGCCACCAGTGGCGCCCGGGACGGACCCTACGAGCAGTACTTC. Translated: CATSGARDGPYEQYF.